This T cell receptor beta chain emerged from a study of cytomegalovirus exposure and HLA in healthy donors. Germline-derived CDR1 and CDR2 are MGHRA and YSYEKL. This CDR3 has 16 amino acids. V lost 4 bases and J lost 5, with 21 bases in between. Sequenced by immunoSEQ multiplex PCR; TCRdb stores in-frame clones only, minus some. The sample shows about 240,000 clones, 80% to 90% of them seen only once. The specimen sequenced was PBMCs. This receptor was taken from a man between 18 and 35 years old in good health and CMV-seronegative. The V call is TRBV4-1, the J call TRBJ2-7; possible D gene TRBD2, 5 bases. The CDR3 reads CASSPRSWLASDEQYF. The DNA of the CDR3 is TGCGCCAGCAGCCCCCGGTCATGGCTAGCATCCGACGAGCAGTACTTC.